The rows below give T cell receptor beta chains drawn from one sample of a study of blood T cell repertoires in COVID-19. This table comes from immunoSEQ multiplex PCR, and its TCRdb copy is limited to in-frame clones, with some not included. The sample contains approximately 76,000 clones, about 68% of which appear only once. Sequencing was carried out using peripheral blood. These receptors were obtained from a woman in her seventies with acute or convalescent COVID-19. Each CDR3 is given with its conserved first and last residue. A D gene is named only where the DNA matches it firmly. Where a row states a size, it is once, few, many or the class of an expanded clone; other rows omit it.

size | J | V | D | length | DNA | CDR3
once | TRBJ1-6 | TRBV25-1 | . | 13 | TGTGCCAGCAACAGGAGAGATAATTCACCCCTCCACTTT | CASNRRDNSPLHF
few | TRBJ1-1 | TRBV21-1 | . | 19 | TGTGCCAGCAGCATCCACGAACAGGGGACCCGTCAACCGAACACTGAAGCTTTCTTT | CASSIHEQGTRQPNTEAFF
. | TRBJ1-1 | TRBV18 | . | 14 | TGTGCCAGCTCATTGACTGCTATGAACACTGAAGCTTTCTTT | CASSLTAMNTEAFF
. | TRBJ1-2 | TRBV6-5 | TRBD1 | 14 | TGTGCCAGTAACCGGGACAGGGCTGGCTATGGCTACACCTTC | CASNRDRAGYGYTF
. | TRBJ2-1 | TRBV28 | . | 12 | TGTGCCAGCCTGGAGGGGCGGGGTGAGCAGTTCTTC | CASLEGRGEQFF
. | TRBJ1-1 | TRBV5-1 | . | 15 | TGCGCCAGCAGCCGTAATATGGGGGCGAACACTGAAGCTTTCTTT | CASSRNMGANTEAFF
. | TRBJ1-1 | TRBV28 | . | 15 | TGTGCCAGCAGTTTACCCGGGCAGGGAAAAACTGAAGCTTTCTTT | CASSLPGQGKTEAFF
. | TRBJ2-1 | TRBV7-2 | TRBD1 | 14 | TGTGCCAGCAGCTTAGGGGACAGGGGGAATGAGCAGTTCTTC | CASSLGDRGNEQFF
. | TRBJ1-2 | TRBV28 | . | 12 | TGTGCCAGCAGCCCAGACAGGTATGGCTACACCTTC | CASSPDRYGYTF
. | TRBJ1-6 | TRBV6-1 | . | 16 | TGTGCCAGCAGTCAAGGGCAGGGAGGACTCGGTTCACCCCTCCACTTT | CASSQGQGGLGSPLHF
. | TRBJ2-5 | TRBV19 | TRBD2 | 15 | TGTGCCAGTAGTTCAGGGACTAGCGGGGGAGAGACCCAGTACTTC | CASSSGTSGGETQYF
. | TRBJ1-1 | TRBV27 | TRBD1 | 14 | TGTGCCAGCAGGTCGGACAGGGGGAACACTGAAGCTTTCTTT | CASRSDRGNTEAFF
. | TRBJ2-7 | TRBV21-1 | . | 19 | TGTGCCAGCAGCACACTCTTGGGTAGCGGGAGGAGTAGCCGCTACGAGCAGTACTTC | CASSTLLGSGRSSRYEQYF
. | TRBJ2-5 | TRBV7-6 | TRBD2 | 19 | TGTGCCAGCAGCGTCGCCGCTGTTTCTAGCGGGGGGGGGCAAGAGACCCAGTACTTC | CASSVAAVSSGGGQETQYF
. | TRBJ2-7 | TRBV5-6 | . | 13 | TGTGCCAGCACCGGGAACCTCGACTACGAGCAGTACTTC | CASTGNLDYEQYF
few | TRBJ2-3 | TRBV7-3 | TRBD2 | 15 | TGTGCCAGCAGCATGACTAGCGGGAGTACAGATACGCAGTATTTT | CASSMTSGSTDTQYF
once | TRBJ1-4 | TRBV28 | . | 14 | TGTGCCAGCCTTTTAGACAGACATAATGAAAAACTGTTTTTT | CASLLDRHNEKLFF
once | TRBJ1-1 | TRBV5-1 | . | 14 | TGCGCCAGCAGCTTGGATTATATGGGGCCCGAAGCTTTCTTT | CASSLDYMGPEAFF
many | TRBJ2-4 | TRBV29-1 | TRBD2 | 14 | TGCAGCGTCGGAGGGGAGGCGGCGGGGGGCATTCAGTACTTC | CSVGGEAAGGIQYF
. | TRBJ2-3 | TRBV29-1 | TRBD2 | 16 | TGCAGCGTTCCACCCCTGGGGACTAGCGGCACAGATACGCAGTATTTT | CSVPPLGTSGTDTQYF
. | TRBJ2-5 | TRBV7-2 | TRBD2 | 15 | TGTGCCAGCAGCCAAGGGACTAGGCCTCGAGAGACCCAGTACTTC | CASSQGTRPRETQYF
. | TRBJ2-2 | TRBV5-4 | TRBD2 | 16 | TGTGCCAGCAGCCCCACTAGCGGGGGTTCAACCGGGGAGCTGTTTTTT | CASSPTSGGSTGELFF
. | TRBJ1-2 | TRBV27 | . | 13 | TGTGCCAGCAGTTTATCGACGAGGTTTGGCTACACCTTC | CASSLSTRFGYTF
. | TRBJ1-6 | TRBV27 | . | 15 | TGTGCCAGCAGTTCCCCAGGGCAAAGTAGATCACCCCTCCACTTT | CASSSPGQSRSPLHF
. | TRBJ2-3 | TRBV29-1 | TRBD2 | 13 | TGCAGCGTTGAGGGGGGGGGCACAGATACGCAGTATTTT | CSVEGGGTDTQYF
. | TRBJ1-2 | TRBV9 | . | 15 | TGTGCCAGCAGCGCCTACAGGGAAGGTAACTATGGCTACACCTTC | CASSAYREGNYGYTF
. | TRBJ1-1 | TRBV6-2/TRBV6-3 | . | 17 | TGTGCCAGCAGTTACCTGAGCGGCCGAACCTTGGACACTGAAGCTTTCTTT | CASSYLSGRTLDTEAFF